The rows below give T cell receptor beta chains drawn from one sample of a study of T-cell memory formation after mild COVID-19. Each CDR3 protein gets one entry after TCRdb re-called the 5' RACE reads with MiXCR. The sample lists under 300,000 distinct CDR3 sequences, roughly 17% occurring once. The material sequenced was PBMCs or a T cell subset sorted from them (not recorded which). These receptors all come from a man younger than 35 who had mild COVID-19 (a few samples of this study predate the infection). Cell type and time point are not known. CDR3s include the opening cysteine and the closing phenylalanine or tryptophan. The D gene is left open where the match is weak. Clone sizes are given selectively: once, few, many, or a class where the clone is expanded.

J gene | clone size | V gene | D gene | CDR3 DNA | CDR3 protein
TRBJ1-6 | few | TRBV7-2 | . | TGTGCCAGCAGGGATGGGGTCGCAAATAATTCACCCCTCCACTTT | CASRDGVANNSPLHF
TRBJ2-1 | few | TRBV4-3 | . | TGCGCCAGCAGCCCCGGAGTTGGGAGACGGCGCGACAATGAGCAGTTCTTC | CASSPGVGRRRDNEQFF
TRBJ2-7 | . | TRBV5-1 | . | TGCGCCAGCAGGCTGGGCGTCTACGAGCAGTACTTC | CASRLGVYEQYF
TRBJ2-4 | . | TRBV21-1 | . | TGTGCCAGCAGCAAGGTCGCGGAGCTAGCCAAAAACATTCAGTACTTC | CASSKVAELAKNIQYF
TRBJ1-2 | . | TRBV7-9 | . | TGTGCCAGCAGCTCTCCGGGACCGGCATATGGCTACACCTTC | CASSSPGPAYGYTF
TRBJ2-3 | few | TRBV5-6 | . | TGTGCCAGCGGAGGGGGATCCACAGATACGCAGTATTTT | CASGGGSTDTQYF
TRBJ2-7 | . | TRBV5-1 | . | TGCCCCAGCAGCTTGGCCCCGGGGCGCGAGTCCTACGAGCAGTACTTC | CPSSLAPGRESYEQYF
TRBJ1-1 | . | TRBV12-3/TRBV12-4 | TRBD1 | TGTGCCAGCAGCCCCGGGACAGGGGGTTTCATAGGGAACACTGAAGCTTTCTTT | CASSPGTGGFIGNTEAFF
TRBJ2-1 | few | TRBV5-1 | TRBD2 | TGCGCCAGCAGGGATGGGACTAGCCGGTACAATGAGCAGTTCTTC | CASRDGTSRYNEQFF
TRBJ2-2 | few | TRBV7-3 | . | TGTGCCAGCAGCCAGACCCCCGGGGCCGGGGAGCTGTTTTTT | CASSQTPGAGELFF
TRBJ1-1 | . | TRBV12-3/TRBV12-4 | . | TGTGCCAGCAGACAGGAGTTGAACACTGAAGCTTTCTTT | CASRQELNTEAFF
TRBJ1-6 | many | TRBV2 | . | TGTGCCGGTCAGACGGATAATTCACCCCTCCACTTT | CAGQTDNSPLHF
TRBJ2-4 | . | TRBV2 | . | TGTGCCAGCAGTGAAGGGCAACTATGGCTAGCCAAAAACATTCAGTACTTC | CASSEGQLWLAKNIQYF
TRBJ2-3 | many | TRBV29-1 | TRBD2 | TGCAGCGTTGAGACTGTGCCGACTAGCGGCCTCACAGATACGCAGTATTTT | CSVETVPTSGLTDTQYF
TRBJ2-1 | few | TRBV11-1 | . | TGTGCCAGCCAGCTTAGGCACCCTCGTCGGGGCAGTGAGCAGTTCTTC | CASQLRHPRRGSEQFF
TRBJ2-7 | . | TRBV4-2 | TRBD2 | TGTGCCAGCAGCCGGGGGGAGGGTGATTACGAGCAGTACTTC | CASSRGEGDYEQYF
TRBJ1-2 | few | TRBV20-1 | TRBD1 | TGCAGTGCTCCTTTGACAGGGGCAGCGGGCTACACCTTC | CSAPLTGAAGYTF
TRBJ1-5 | . | TRBV7-2 | . | TGTGCCAGCAGCTTAGGAGAGGACCAGCCCCAGCATTTT | CASSLGEDQPQHF
TRBJ1-2 | . | TRBV12-3/TRBV12-4 | TRBD1 | TGTGCCAGCAGCTATTCCACAGGGGGCGCGGATGGCTACACCTTC | CASSYSTGGADGYTF